This is a list of T cell receptor beta chains from one sample in a study of control samples from healthy donors and cancer patients. Here immunoSEQ multiplex PCR was the method, and the copy in TCRdb shows in-frame clones only, minus some. The sample has about 80,000 clones; roughly 91% are singletons. Sequenced: blood. The receptors originated from a man aged 50-59 years in good health. The CDR3 runs from the conserved cysteine through the conserved F or W. A D gene is named only where the DNA matches it firmly. Some rows have no size entry. The others give once, few or many, or a class for an expanded clone.

J gene | clone size | V gene | D gene | CDR3 DNA | CDR3 protein
TRBJ1-1 | NA | TRBV12-3/TRBV12-4 | TRBD1 | TGTGCCAGCAGTTCACAGGGGGCTTTCTTT | CASSSQGAFF
TRBJ1-5 | NA | TRBV3-1/TRBV3-2 | NA | TGTGCCAGCAGCCAAGATGACGCGGGCAATCAGCCCCAGCATTTT | CASSQDDAGNQPQHF
TRBJ2-7 | NA | TRBV5-8 | NA | TGTGCCAGCAGCATAATAGGAGTCTCCTACGAGCAGTACTTC | CASSIIGVSYEQYF
TRBJ1-4 | NA | TRBV5-1 | NA | TGCGCCAGCAGTGAACAGGGTGGGGAAAAACTGTTTTTT | CASSEQGGEKLFF
TRBJ2-2 | NA | TRBV10-3 | NA | TGTGCCATCAGTGTTAGGGCCGACACCGGGGAGCTGTTTTTT | CAISVRADTGELFF
TRBJ2-6 | once | TRBV10-3 | NA | TGTGCCATCAAGGCTTACGATGGGGCCAACGTCCTGACTTTC | CAIKAYDGANVLTF
TRBJ2-7 | NA | TRBV11-2 | TRBD1 | TGTGCCAGCAGCGACGGACAGGGCTACGAGCAGTACTTC | CASSDGQGYEQYF
TRBJ1-2 | NA | TRBV29-1 | NA | TGCAGCGTTGCCCGGGACTATGGCTACACCTTC | CSVARDYGYTF
TRBJ2-3 | few | TRBV4-3 | TRBD1 | TGCGCCAGCAGCCAGTCCGGGACAGGGACAGATACGCAGTATTTT | CASSQSGTGTDTQYF
TRBJ1-1 | few | TRBV6-5 | NA | TGTGCCAGCAGTTCCTGGGACACTGAAGCTTTCTTT | CASSSWDTEAFF
TRBJ2-2 | NA | TRBV3-1/TRBV3-2 | NA | TGTGCCAGCAGCCAACGACAGGCCGGGGAGCTGTTTTTT | CASSQRQAGELFF
TRBJ1-6 | NA | TRBV5-1 | NA | TGCGCCAGCAGCTCCAGTCCCCTGCTTGCATCACCCCTCCACTTT | CASSSSPLLASPLHF
TRBJ1-2 | NA | TRBV25-1 | NA | TGTGCCAGCAGTGAATCAAGGTGGGATGGCTACACCTTC | CASSESRWDGYTF
TRBJ1-1 | NA | TRBV6-5 | NA | TGTGCCAGCAGTTACTCCTTTCGGGAGAACACTGAAGCTTTCTTT | CASSYSFRENTEAFF